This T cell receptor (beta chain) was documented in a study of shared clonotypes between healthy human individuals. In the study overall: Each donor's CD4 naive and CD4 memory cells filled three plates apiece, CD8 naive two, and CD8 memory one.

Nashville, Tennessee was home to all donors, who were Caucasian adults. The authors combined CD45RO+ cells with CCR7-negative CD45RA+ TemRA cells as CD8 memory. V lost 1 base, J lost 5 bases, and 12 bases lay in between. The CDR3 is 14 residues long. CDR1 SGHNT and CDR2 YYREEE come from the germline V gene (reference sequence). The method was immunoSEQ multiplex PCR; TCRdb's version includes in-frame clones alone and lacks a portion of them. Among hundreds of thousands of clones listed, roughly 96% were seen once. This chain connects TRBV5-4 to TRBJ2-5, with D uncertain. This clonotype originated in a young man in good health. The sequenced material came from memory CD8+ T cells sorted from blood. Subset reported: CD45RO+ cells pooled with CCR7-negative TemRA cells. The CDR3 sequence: CASSLRPLRETQYF. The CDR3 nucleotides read TGTGCCAGCAGCTTGCGCCCTCTGCGGGAGACCCAGTACTTC.